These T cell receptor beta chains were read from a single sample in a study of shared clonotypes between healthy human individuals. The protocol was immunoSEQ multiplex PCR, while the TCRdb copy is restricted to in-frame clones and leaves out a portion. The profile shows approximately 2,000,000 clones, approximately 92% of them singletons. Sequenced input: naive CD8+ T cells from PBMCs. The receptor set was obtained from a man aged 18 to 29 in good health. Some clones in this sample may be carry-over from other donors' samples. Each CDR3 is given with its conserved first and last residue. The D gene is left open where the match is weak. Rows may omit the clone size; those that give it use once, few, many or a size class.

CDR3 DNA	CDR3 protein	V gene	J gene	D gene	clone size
TGTGCCAGCAGCGTCGGGGGGAGGGCCCACGAGACCCAGTACTTC	CASSVGGRAHETQYF	TRBV9	TRBJ2-5	TRBD2	.
TGTGCCACCAGCAGAGATGGAGCAGCCAATCAGCCCCAGCATTTT	CATSRDGAANQPQHF	TRBV15	TRBJ1-5	.	.
TGTGCCAGTAGTAGAACCCCCGGAAGGACAAGAAGCTCCTACAATGAGCAGTTCTTC	CASSRTPGRTRSSYNEQFF	TRBV19	TRBJ2-1	.	.
TGTGCCAGCTCGTGGGACAGTTCCACAGATACGCAGTATTTT	CASSWDSSTDTQYF	TRBV4-2	TRBJ2-3	TRBD1	.
TGCGCCAGCAGCGAAAAAGGTGCGGGAGTCGACGAGCAGTACTTC	CASSEKGAGVDEQYF	TRBV5-1	TRBJ2-7	TRBD2	.
TGTGCCAGCCGATGGAGGGGGAGCTCCTACAATGAGCAGTTCTTC	CASRWRGSSYNEQFF	TRBV27	TRBJ2-1	.	.
TGCGCCAGCAGCGCCCGGGCAGGCGGGAATCTACAAGAGACCCAGTACTTC	CASSARAGGNLQETQYF	TRBV5-1	TRBJ2-5	.	once
TGTGCCAGTAGTATTCGGGGGACGAGACAGGGGTTGTACGAGCAGTACTTC	CASSIRGTRQGLYEQYF	TRBV19	TRBJ2-7	TRBD1	.
TGCGCCAGCAGCTTGGTGCGGGACTCCTACGAGCAGTACTTC	CASSLVRDSYEQYF	TRBV5-1	TRBJ2-7	.	.
TGTGCCAGCAGCCTCTCGGGACGGATGAACACTGAAGCTTTCTTT	CASSLSGRMNTEAFF	TRBV11-2	TRBJ1-1	.	.
TGCGCCAGCAGCCCCAGGCTTCGCGAGAACACCGGGGAGCTGTTTTTT	CASSPRLRENTGELFF	TRBV5-1	TRBJ2-2	.	.
TGTGCCAGTAGTACCGGACTAGCGGGAGGGCCGGCCTACGAGCAGTACTTC	CASSTGLAGGPAYEQYF	TRBV19	TRBJ2-7	TRBD2	once
TGTGCCAGTAGTATAGGCAGCTCCTACGAGCAGTACTTC	CASSIGSSYEQYF	TRBV19	TRBJ2-7	.	.
TGCAGCGCCACAGACCACCGGGGGGGCCAGTACTTC	CSATDHRGGQYF	TRBV29-1	TRBJ2-5	TRBD2	once
TGTGCCAGCAGGGGAGCACCAGGGGCCAACGTCCTGACTTTC	CASRGAPGANVLTF	TRBV2	TRBJ2-6	.	.
TGTGCCAGCAGCTCGAGGGGCGTAGCGGGAGGGCGCAGCACAGATACGCAGTATTTT	CASSSRGVAGGRSTDTQYF	TRBV11-2	TRBJ2-3	TRBD2	.
TGTGCCAGCAGCTCGGGACTCGTACAAGAGACCCAGTACTTC	CASSSGLVQETQYF	TRBV7-8	TRBJ2-5	.	.
TGTGCCAGCAGTGACGAGGGGACCAAGAACCTAAGAGCTGAAGCTTTCTTT	CASSDEGTKNLRAEAFF	TRBV6-1	TRBJ1-1	.	.
TGTGCCAGCAGTCCGAAGGTTGAGCAGTTCTTC	CASSPKVEQFF	TRBV28	TRBJ2-1	.	.
TGTGCCAGCAGTTGGCACCCACGCGACACCGGGGAGCTGTTTTTT	CASSWHPRDTGELFF	TRBV27	TRBJ2-2	.	.